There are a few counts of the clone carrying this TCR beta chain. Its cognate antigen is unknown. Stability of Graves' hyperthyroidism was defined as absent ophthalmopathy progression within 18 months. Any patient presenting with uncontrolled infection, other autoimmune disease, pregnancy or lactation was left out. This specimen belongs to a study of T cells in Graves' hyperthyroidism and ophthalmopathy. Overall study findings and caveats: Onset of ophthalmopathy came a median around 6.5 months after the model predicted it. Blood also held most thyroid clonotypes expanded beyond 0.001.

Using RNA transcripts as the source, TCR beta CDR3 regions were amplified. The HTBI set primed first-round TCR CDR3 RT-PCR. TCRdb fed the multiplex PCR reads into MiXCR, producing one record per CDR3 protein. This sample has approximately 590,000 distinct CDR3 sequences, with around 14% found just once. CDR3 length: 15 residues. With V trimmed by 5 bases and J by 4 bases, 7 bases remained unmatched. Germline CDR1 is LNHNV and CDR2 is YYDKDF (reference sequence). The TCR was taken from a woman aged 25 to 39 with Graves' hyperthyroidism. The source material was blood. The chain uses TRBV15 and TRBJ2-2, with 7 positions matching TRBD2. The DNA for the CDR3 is TGTGCCACCAGCTACGGACTAGTCGGCACCGGGGAGCTGTTTTTT. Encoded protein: CATSYGLVGTGELFF.